A single sample gave rise to the 24 T cell receptor beta chains below, sequenced in a study of T cell responses to AZD1222 COVID-19 vaccine. Here immunoSEQ multiplex PCR was the method, and the copy in TCRdb shows in-frame clones only, minus some. This repertoire shows 84,000 or so clones, around nine tenths found once; its top ten account for 16%. Here the sequenced sample was peripheral blood, taken on day 0 of AZD1222 vaccination. The receptors shown here come from an adult in good health.

The chain employs TRBV20-1 and TRBJ1-1; D gene ambiguous. The CDR3 length is 13 residues. Between the trimmed V and J ends, which lost 3 bases and 0 bases, there was a span of 8 bases. Germline V lookup: CDR1 DFQATT, CDR2 SNEGSKA (reference sequence). The CDR3 sequence is CSASAPLNTEAFF. CDR3 DNA sequence: TGCAGTGCTAGTGCCCCACTGAACACTGAAGCTTTCTTT.

The chain employs TRBV28 and TRBJ2-7; 10 nucleotides align to TRBD2. Trimming cost V 5 bases and J 1 base; bases outside gene matches: 8. CDR3 length: 16 amino acids. The V gene's germline CDR1 is MDHEN and CDR2 SYDVKM. The CDR3 sequence: CASSPTPLAGSYEQYF. CDR3 sequence (DNA): TGTGCCAGCAGTCCCACTCCACTAGCGGGATCCTACGAGCAGTACTTC. The complete variable domain, with remaining parts taken from reference TRBV28 and TRBJ2-7, reads DVKVTQSSRYLVKRTGEKVFLECVQDMDHENMFWYRQDPGLGLRLIYFSYDVKMKEKGDIPEGYSVSREKKERFSLILESASTNQTSMYLCASSPTPLAGSYEQYFGPGTRLTVT.

This sequence joins TRBV5-1 and TRBJ2-7; TRBD1 aligns across 8 bases. After removal of 0 bases from V and 12 bases from J, the junction contained 14 bases not matched to a gene. This CDR3 comprises 15 residues. Germline assignment: CDR1 SGHRS and CDR2 YFSETQ. CDR3: CASSLEGGGQVVWYF. The CDR3 region has the DNA TGCGCCAGCAGCTTGGAAGGAGGGGGACAGGTCGTTTGGTACTTC.

The rearrangement uses TRBV6-6 and TRBJ1-2; no firm D call. V shed 6 bases and J shed 8 bases, with 19 bases lying between them. There are 14 residues in the CDR3. Germline assignment: CDR1 MNHNY and CDR2 SVGAGI (reference sequence). CDR3 nucleotide sequence: TGTGCCAGCAGCAAGAGAGGCCAGACGGAAGGCTACACCTTC. Amino acids: CASSKRGQTEGYTF.

This chain links TRBV6-2 or TRBV6-3 with TRBJ1-2; D uncertain. The CDR3 is 11 residues long. The ends were cut back, 5 bases at V and 11 bases at J, with 12 bases in the middle. Germline V gives CDR1 MNHEY, CDR2 SVGEGT. CDR3 loop: CASSMDSRYTF. Here the CDR3 DNA reads TGTGCCAGCAGTATGGACTCCCGGTACACCTTC.

This clone was seen only a few times. The rearrangement joins TRBV4-2 to TRBJ1-5, with 8 bases identical to TRBD1. CDR3 length equals 16 residues. Per the germline V gene, CDR1 is LGHNA and CDR2 is YNFKEQ. V dropped 1 base and J dropped 3; count of bases not matched to a gene: 5. CDR3 protein: CASSQVGDRHNQPQHF. The CDR3, as DNA: TGTGCCAGCAGCCAAGTGGGGGACAGGCACAATCAGCCCCAGCATTTT.

The chain recombines TRBV2 with TRBJ1-3, with 7 bases fitting TRBD1. With 8 bases clipped from V and 3 bases from J, the junction kept 4 bases outside the gene matches. The CDR3 has 13 amino acids. Germline-derived CDR1 and CDR2 are SNHLY and FYNNEI. Here the CDR3 reads CASGRDSGNTIYF. CDR3 DNA sequence: TGTGCCAGCGGACGGGACAGTGGAAACACCATATATTTT. The full variable domain, rest sourced from reference TRBV2 and TRBJ1-3, is EPEVTQTPSHQVTQMGQEVILRCVPISNHLYFYWYRQILGQKVEFLVSFYNNEISEKSEIFDDQFSVERPDGSNFTLKIRSTKLEDSAMYFCASGRDSGNTIYFGEGSWLTVV.

The chain couples TRBV29-1 to TRBJ2-1; tentative D call: TRBD2 (5 bases). CDR1 and CDR2 (germline): SQVTM, ANQGSEA. Trimming took off 4 bases at V and 7 bases at J, with 14 bases between the two ends. The CDR3 spans 13 residues. CDR3 protein: CSVVDLLGNEQFF. In DNA form, the CDR3 reads TGCAGCGTTGTGGACTTATTGGGGAATGAGCAGTTCTTC.

The chain combines TRBV27 with TRBJ2-6, with D unclear. This CDR3 has 16 residues. The V gene's germline CDR1 is MNHEY and CDR2 SMNVEV (reference sequence). The V gene lost 7 bases and the J gene lost 3 bases, with 16 bases spanning the gap. Here the CDR3 reads CASTSHSGSGANVLTF. The CDR3 DNA reads as TGTGCCAGCACCTCCCACTCGGGTAGTGGGGCCAACGTCCTGACTTTC.

The chain carries TRBV7-9 and TRBJ2-1, with TRBD2 matching 7 bases. The CDR3 is 15 amino acids. Germline V CDR1 and CDR2: SEHNR, FQNEAQ (reference sequence). Trimming at V came to 5 bases and at J to 6 bases, leaving 10 bases not matched to a gene. CDR3 region: CASSLDLERGNEQFF. Written as DNA, the CDR3 is TGTGCCAGCAGCCTGGACTTGGAGCGGGGCAATGAGCAGTTCTTC.

The CDR3, as DNA: TGTGCCAGTAGTATCTCAGGGGGCAATCAGCCCCAGCATTTT. This translates into CASSISGGNQPQHF. The chain is built from TRBV19 and TRBJ1-5, with D maybe TRBD1 (6 bases). V lost 3 bases to trimming and J lost 2 bases, with 8 bases between them. The CDR3 is made up of 14 amino acids. CDR1 and CDR2 (germline): LNHDA, SQIVND (reference sequence). Using reference TRBV19 and TRBJ1-5 for the parts outside the CDR3, the full variable domain is DGGITQSPKYLFRKEGQNVTLSCEQNLNHDAMYWYRQDPGQGLRLIYYSQIVNDFQKGDIAEGYSVSREKKESFPLTVTSAQKNPTAFYLCASSISGGNQPQHFGDGTRLSIL.

The genes are TRBV10-3 and TRBJ1-1, with unresolved D. V shed 0 bases and J shed 4 bases, with 12 bases lying between them. This CDR3 has 15 amino acids. Looked up from germline, CDR1 is ENHRY and CDR2 is SYGVKD. Here the CDR3 reads CAISESARGSTEAFF. DNA of the CDR3: TGTGCCATCAGTGAGTCGGCAAGAGGTAGCACTGAAGCTTTCTTT.

This chain links TRBV28 with TRBJ1-5; D gene ambiguous. Trimming removed 3 bases at V and 3 bases at J, with 6 bases between. The CDR3 totals 13 residues. CDR1 is MDHEN, CDR2 SYDVKM, per germline. The CDR3 loop is CASSFGVNQPQHF. The CDR3 DNA is TGTGCCAGCAGTTTCGGGGTCAATCAGCCCCAGCATTTT.

This clone was counted once. J is TRBJ2-4 and V is TRBV30; D is perhaps TRBD2 (6 bases). Trimming removed 3 bases at V and 6 bases at J, with 9 bases between. Germline assignment: CDR1 GTSNPN and CDR2 SVGIG (reference sequence). This CDR3 comprises 12 residues. This CDR3 is CAWSTGLNIQYF. In DNA form, the CDR3 reads TGTGCCTGGAGCACGGGACTAAACATTCAGTACTTC. The complete variable domain, with remaining parts taken from reference TRBV30 and TRBJ2-4, reads SQTIHQWPATLVQPVGSPLSLECTVEGTSNPNLYWYRQAAGRGLQLLFYSVGIGQISSEVPQNLSASRPQDRQFILSSKKLLLSDSGFYLCAWSTGLNIQYFGAGTRLSVL.

The V and J genes are TRBV5-4 and TRBJ1-4; TRBD1 matches at 10 bases. CDR3 size: 16 residues. The ends lost 4 bases at V and 2 bases at J; junction bases unmatched: 5. In germline, CDR1 is SGHNT, CDR2 YYREEE (reference sequence). The CDR3 reads CASSETGGRTNEKLFF. The CDR3 DNA sequence: TGTGCCAGCAGCGAGACAGGGGGCCGCACTAATGAAAAACTGTTTTTT.

V gene TRBV6-5 combines with J gene TRBJ2-5, with D perhaps TRBD1 or TRBD2 (6 bases each). Germline assignment: CDR1 MNHEY and CDR2 SVGAGI. The CDR3 extends over 16 amino acids. V was pared by 0 bases and J by 4 bases, with 15 bases between. The CDR3 DNA reads as TGTGCCAGCAGTTACTCAGGAGGGGGTGGCAGAGAGACCCAGTACTTC. It is translated as CASSYSGGGGRETQYF.

The chain recombines TRBV6-1 with TRBJ1-5, with D unclear. Trimming removed 0 bases at V and 7 bases at J, with 10 bases between. Germline loops: CDR1 MNHNS, CDR2 SASEGT. The CDR3 covers 14 residues. The CDR3 sequence: CASSEANRMQPQHF. CDR3 bases: TGTGCCAGCAGTGAAGCAAATCGGATGCAGCCCCAGCATTTT.

This clone was counted once. The chain uses TRBV11-2 and TRBJ2-5; 8 bases are a match to TRBD1. The CDR3 sequence is 15 residues long. V gave up 2 bases and J gave up 5 bases; unmatched junction bases: 7. Germline values: CDR1 SGHAT, CDR2 FQNNGV. In nucleotides, the CDR3 is TGTGCCAGCAGCTTATGGACAGGGAATAGGGAGACCCAGTACTTC. Translation gives CASSLWTGNRETQYF.

J is TRBJ1-1 and V is TRBV12-3 or TRBV12-4; D is undetermined. V was cut by 5 bases and J by 7 bases, with 14 bases left in between. CDR3 size: 13 residues. The chain's CDR3 is CASSAALSLEAFF. DNA of the CDR3: TGTGCCAGCAGTGCAGCCCTAAGTCTTGAAGCTTTCTTT.

Turning to this clone: Sequence at one end of the junction differs from germline and may be a read error. The rearrangement uses TRBV25-1 and TRBJ1-2; 10 bases map to TRBD1. Germline CDR1 is MGHDK and CDR2 is SYGVNS. The CDR3 loop spans 15 amino acids. The CDR3 DNA reads as TGTGCCAGCAGTGCTCCGGGACAGGGGAACTATGGCTACACTTTC. Translating it yields CASSAPGQGNYGYTF.

The chain employs TRBV7-9 and TRBJ1-4; D gene uncertain. Germline V gives CDR1 SEHNR, CDR2 FQNEAQ (reference sequence). This CDR3 is 16 amino acids long. V was shortened by 5 bases and J by 0 bases, with 13 bases between the two germline ends. CDR3 in amino acids: CASSLITWATNEKLFF. Here the CDR3 DNA reads TGTGCCAGCAGCCTAATAACCTGGGCAACTAATGAAAAACTGTTTTTT.

V usage is TRBV5-8 and J usage is TRBJ1-1; D is undetermined. The CDR3 consists of 13 residues. Germline V gives CDR1 SGHTS, CDR2 YDEGEE. The ends were cut back, 1 base at V and 5 bases at J, with 9 bases in the middle. The CDR3 DNA is TGTGCCAGCAGCTTGTCAGGCGAGACTGAAGCTTTCTTT. Residues: CASSLSGETEAFF.

DNA of the CDR3: TGCGCCAGCAGCTTCAGGACAGGGGAGGGCACTGAAGCTTTCTTT. This translates into CASSFRTGEGTEAFF. The chain employs TRBV5-1 and TRBJ1-1; 9 bases are a match to TRBD1. The CDR3 has 15 residues. The junction had 6 bases not matched to a gene; V was cut back by 2 bases and J by 4 bases. The germline V gene has CDR1 SGHRS and CDR2 YFSETQ. The complete variable domain, with remaining parts taken from reference TRBV5-1 and TRBJ1-1, reads KAGVTQTPRYLIKTRGQQVTLSCSPISGHRSVSWYQQTPGQGLQFLFEYFSETQRNKGNFPGRFSGRQFSNSRSEMNVSTLELGDSALYLCASSFRTGEGTEAFFGQGTRLTVV.

The chain combines TRBV6-5 with TRBJ1-2, with D possibly being TRBD1 (6 bases). Looked up from germline, CDR1 is MNHEY and CDR2 is SVGAGI. V lost 0 bases and J 7 bases, leaving 9 bases between the germline ends. The CDR3 loop spans 13 amino acids. The CDR3 nucleotides are TGTGCCAGCAGTTACTCGGGGGGCGGTGGCTACACCTTC. It encodes CASSYSGGGGYTF.